This T cell receptor (beta chain) was retrieved from a study of T cell responses to AZD1222 COVID-19 vaccine. Study-wide results and limits: Spike-spanning, vaccine-associated CD4 TCRs were dominant at 160-218 and 743-854. The donor cohort was predominantly white British with a female majority, and clonal diversity may have been underestimated. Once two AZD1222 doses were given, Spike-specific TCR breadth and depth went up.

Assay: immunoSEQ multiplex PCR; the TCRdb copy retains only in-frame clones and omits some. Counted here are approximately 140,000 clones, approximately 95% occurring once; the ten biggest clones make up less than 0.95%. Worth noting for this clone: Antigen: not known.

This sample comprised peripheral blood, obtained on day 0 of MenACWY control vaccination. The source is an adult in good health.

The CDR3 DNA is TGTGCCACCAGCAGAGAGGGACAGCCGAACACTGAAGCTTTCTTT. Translation: CATSREGQPNTEAFF. The chain links TRBV15 to TRBJ1-1; 7 bases align to TRBD1. The CDR3 runs to 15 residues. V shed 0 bases, J shed 1 base, and the junction held 2 bases outside the gene matches. CDR1 LNHNV and CDR2 YYDKDF come from the germline V gene (reference sequence).